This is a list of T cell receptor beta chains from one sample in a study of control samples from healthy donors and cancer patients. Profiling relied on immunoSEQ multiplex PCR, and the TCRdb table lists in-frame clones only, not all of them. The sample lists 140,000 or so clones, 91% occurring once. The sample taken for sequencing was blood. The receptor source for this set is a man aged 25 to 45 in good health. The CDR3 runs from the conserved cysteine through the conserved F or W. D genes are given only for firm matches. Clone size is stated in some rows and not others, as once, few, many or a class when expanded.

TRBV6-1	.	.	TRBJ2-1	CASSAQGSRAYNEQFF	TGTGCCAGCAGTGCGCAGGGGAGCCGCGCCTACAATGAGCAGTTCTTC
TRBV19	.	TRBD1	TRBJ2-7	CASSIRDRVNYEQYF	TGTGCCAGTAGTATCCGGGACAGGGTGAACTACGAGCAGTACTTC
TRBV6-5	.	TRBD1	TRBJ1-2	CASSYNRGRGYTF	TGTGCCAGCAGTTACAACAGGGGGCGAGGCTACACCTTC
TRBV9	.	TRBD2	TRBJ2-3	CASSAGLAETDTQYF	TGTGCCAGCAGCGCGGGACTAGCAGAAACAGATACGCAGTATTTT
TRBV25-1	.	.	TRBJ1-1	CASDTGSTEAFF	TGTGCCAGCGATACAGGGAGTACTGAAGCTTTCTTT
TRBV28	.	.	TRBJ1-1	CASSFGAATRGEAFF	TGTGCCAGCAGTTTTGGGGCAGCCACCCGAGGCGAAGCTTTCTTT
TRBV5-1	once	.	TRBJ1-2	CASSWSPGEGYTF	TGCGCCAGCAGCTGGTCCCCAGGGGAAGGCTACACCTTC
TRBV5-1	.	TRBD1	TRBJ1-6	CASSLETGEDSPLHF	TGCGCCAGCAGCTTAGAGACAGGGGAAGACTCACCCCTCCACTTT
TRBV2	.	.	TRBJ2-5	CASSAPGEETQYF	TGTGCCAGCAGTGCTCCGGGAGAAGAGACCCAGTACTTC
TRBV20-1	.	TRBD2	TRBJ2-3	CSASSGGARTDTQYF	TGCAGTGCTAGTAGCGGGGGGGCACGCACAGATACGCAGTATTTT
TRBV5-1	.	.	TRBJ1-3	CASSLSLGNTIYF	TGCGCCAGCAGCTTGTCTCTTGGAAACACCATATATTTT
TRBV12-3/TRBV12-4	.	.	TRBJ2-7	CASSDRYEQYF	TGTGCCAGCAGTGACAGGTACGAGCAGTACTTC
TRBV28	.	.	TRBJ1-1	CASSARHMNTEAFF	TGTGCCAGCAGCGCTAGACACATGAACACTGAAGCTTTCTTT
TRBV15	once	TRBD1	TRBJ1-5	CATSRARGVNQPQHF	TGTGCCACCAGCAGAGCCAGGGGGGTCAATCAGCCCCAGCATTTT
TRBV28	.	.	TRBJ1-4	CASSFSQFGEKLFF	TGTGCCAGCAGTTTTTCCCAGTTTGGGGAAAAACTGTTTTTT
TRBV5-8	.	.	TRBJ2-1	CASSYGPVGEQFF	TGTGCCAGCAGCTACGGACCCGTGGGGGAGCAGTTCTTC
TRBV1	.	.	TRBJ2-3	CTSSQAVGLPTDTQYF	TGCACCAGCAGCCAAGCCGTCGGACTTCCCACAGATACGCAGTATTTT
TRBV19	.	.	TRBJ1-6	CASSTRQNSPLHF	TGTGCCAGTAGTACCCGACAAAATTCACCCCTCCACTTT
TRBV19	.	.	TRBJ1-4	CASSIGEKLFF	TGTGCCAGTAGTATTGGTGAAAAACTGTTTTTT
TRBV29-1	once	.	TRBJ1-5	CSVVLPGVNQPQHF	TGCAGCGTTGTACTGCCAGGGGTAAATCAGCCCCAGCATTTT
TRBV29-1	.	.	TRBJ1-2	CSVGTPTLGYTF	TGCAGCGTAGGGACTCCTACCCTCGGCTACACCTTC
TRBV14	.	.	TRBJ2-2	CASRQRDLTGELFF	TGTGCCAGCAGACAACGGGATTTAACCGGGGAGCTGTTTTTT
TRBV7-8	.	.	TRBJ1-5	CASSLAGVGPQHF	TGTGCCAGCAGCTTGGCAGGGGTTGGGCCCCAGCATTTT
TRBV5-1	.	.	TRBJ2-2	CASSPGHRSGELFF	TGCGCCAGCAGCCCGGGACATAGGAGCGGGGAGCTGTTTTTT
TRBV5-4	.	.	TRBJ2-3	CASSLGGGLQTTDTQYF	TGTGCCAGCAGCTTGGGGGGAGGACTACAAACCACAGATACGCAGTATTTT
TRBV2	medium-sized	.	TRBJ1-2	CASSVRSLPLVGYTF	TGTGCCAGCAGTGTTCGGTCTCTGCCTCTAGTTGGCTACACCTTC
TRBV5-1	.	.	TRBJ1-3	CASSLVGEVGNTIYF	TGCGCCAGCAGCTTGGTAGGGGAGGTTGGAAACACCATATATTTT
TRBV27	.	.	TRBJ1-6	CASGTQGGLGSPLHF	TGTGCCAGCGGGACCCAGGGAGGTCTCGGTTCACCCCTCCACTTT
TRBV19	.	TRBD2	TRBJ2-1	CASAKTSGGLWYNEQFF	TGTGCCAGTGCGAAGACTAGCGGGGGGCTCTGGTACAATGAGCAGTTCTTC
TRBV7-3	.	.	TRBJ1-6	CASSHSGNNSPLHF	TGTGCCAGCAGCCACTCAGGGAACAATTCACCCCTCCACTTT
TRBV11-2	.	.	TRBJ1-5	CASSLNGNQPQHF	TGTGCCAGCAGCCTAAACGGCAATCAGCCCCAGCATTTT
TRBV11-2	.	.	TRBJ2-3	CASSLVLRVADTQYF	TGTGCCAGCAGCTTAGTTCTTAGGGTAGCAGATACGCAGTATTTT
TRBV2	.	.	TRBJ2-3	CASKGGGRTDTQYF	TGTGCCAGCAAGGGTGGGGGTCGCACAGATACGCAGTATTTT
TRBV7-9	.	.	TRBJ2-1	CASSLSGASSYNEQFF	TGTGCCAGCAGCTTATCCGGGGCAAGCTCCTACAATGAGCAGTTCTTC
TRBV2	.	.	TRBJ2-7	CASSDAGSSYEQYF	TGTGCCAGCAGTGATGCGGGCTCTTCCTACGAGCAGTACTTC